Shown below are 17 T cell receptor beta chains from a single sample sequenced in a study of CD8+ T cells in alopecia areata. Once RNA had been extracted, it was reverse transcribed into cDNA to act as the sequencing template. Sequenced by immunoSEQ multiplex PCR; TCRdb stores in-frame clones only, minus some. The sample records around 200,000 clones, roughly 59% being singletons. This material consisted of CD4+ T cells sorted from blood, taken at week 0. Receptors were obtained from a human donor with alopecia areata.

The V gene is TRBV30, the J gene TRBJ1-4; D ambiguous. Germline V CDR1 and CDR2: GTSNPN, SVGIG (reference sequence). The CDR3 is 13 amino acids. V was shortened by 0 bases and J by 4 bases, with 6 bases between the two germline ends. CDR3 protein: CAWSVDGNEKLFF. The CDR3 DNA reads as TGTGCCTGGAGTGTAGACGGTAATGAAAAACTGTTTTTT. The variable domain in full, completed from reference TRBV30 and TRBJ1-4, reads SQTIHQWPATLVQPVGSPLSLECTVEGTSNPNLYWYRQAAGRGLQLLFYSVGIGQISSEVPQNLSASRPQDRQFILSSKKLLLSDSGFYLCAWSVDGNEKLFFGSGTQLSVL.

This chain links TRBV28 with TRBJ2-7; maybe TRBD1 (5 bases). There are 12 residues in the CDR3. Germline values: CDR1 MDHEN, CDR2 SYDVKM. With 6 bases removed from V and 6 bases from J, the gap between germline ends came to 12 bases. CDR3 bases: TGTGCCAGCAGATATCAGGGAAGCGAGCAGTACTTC. Amino acids: CASRYQGSEQYF. The whole variable domain, remainder taken from reference TRBV28 and TRBJ2-7, is DVKVTQSSRYLVKRTGEKVFLECVQDMDHENMFWYRQDPGLGLRLIYFSYDVKMKEKGDIPEGYSVSREKKERFSLILESASTNQTSMYLCASRYQGSEQYFGPGTRLTVT.

The chain is built from TRBV18 and TRBJ2-5; D remains unclear. V was pared by 3 bases and J by 4 bases, with 12 bases between. Germline loops: CDR1 KGHSH, CDR2 LQKENI. The CDR3 extends over 14 amino acids. CDR3 DNA: TGTGCCAGCTCACCCGTAAACTCTCCAGAGACCCAGTACTTC. Encoded protein: CASSPVNSPETQYF.

This sequence joins TRBV25-1 and TRBJ1-1; D may be TRBD1 (5 bases). The CDR3 consists of 13 residues. Trimming took off 5 bases at V and 4 bases at J, with 11 bases between the two ends. The germline gives CDR1 MGHDK, CDR2 SYGVNS. CDR3 nucleotide sequence: TGTGCCAGCAGTTTTGCAGGGATCACTGAAGCTTTCTTT. Translated, it gives CASSFAGITEAFF.

This rearrangement joins TRBV29-1 to TRBJ1-1; the match to TRBD1 covers 8 bases. The CDR3 extends over 12 amino acids. The ends lost 3 bases at V and 10 bases at J; junction bases unmatched: 7. The germline CDR1 and CDR2 sequences are SQVTM and ANQGSEA. The CDR3 DNA is TGCAGCGTTGATCTAAGGACAGGGCGAGCTTTCTTT. It is translated as CSVDLRTGRAFF.

The chain carries TRBV29-1 and TRBJ1-1; D remains unclear. The germline V gene encodes CDR1 SQVTM and CDR2 ANQGSEA. The CDR3 is made up of 13 amino acids. V lost 4 bases and J lost 0, with 9 bases in between. CDR3: CSVAARMNTEAFF. The DNA of the CDR3 is TGCAGCGTTGCGGCAAGAATGAACACTGAAGCTTTCTTT.

V gene TRBV11-2 combines with J gene TRBJ2-7; tentative D call: TRBD2 (6 bases). This CDR3 region has 14 residues. Germline CDR1 is SGHAT and CDR2 is FQNNGV. Deletions cut 1 base from V and 7 bases from J, with 14 bases between. CDR3 in amino acids: CASSLVTHRGEQYF. The DNA of the CDR3 is TGTGCCAGCAGCTTAGTCACTCATCGGGGGGAGCAGTACTTC.

The table lists this clone with a few counts. V usage is TRBV2 and J usage is TRBJ2-3; D is undetermined. Germline assignment: CDR1 SNHLY and CDR2 FYNNEI. This CDR3 has 12 residues. Trimming shortened V by 6 bases and J by 4 bases, and 8 bases separated the two germline ends. For the CDR3, the DNA is TGTGCCAGCAGAGCAAGCCCAGATACGCAGTATTTT. Translation: CASRASPDTQYF. Together with reference TRBV2 and TRBJ2-3, the CDR3 gives the full variable domain: EPEVTQTPSHQVTQMGQEVILRCVPISNHLYFYWYRQILGQKVEFLVSFYNNEISEKSEIFDDQFSVERPDGSNFTLKIRSTKLEDSAMYFCASRASPDTQYFGPGTRLTVL.

The CDR3 nucleotides read TGTGCCTGGAGCCAAGGACAGGGCTATGGCTACACCTTC. Residues: CAWSQGQGYGYTF. The V and J genes are TRBV30 and TRBJ1-2; 8 positions agree with TRBD1. This CDR3 spans 13 amino acids. V was pared by 3 bases and J by 4 bases, with 4 bases of the junction left unmatched. Germline V gene lookup returns CDR1 GTSNPN and CDR2 SVGIG (reference sequence).

This sequence joins TRBV30 and TRBJ1-4, with 8 bases that match TRBD1. This CDR3 spans 14 amino acids. With V trimmed by 5 bases and J by 7 bases, 9 bases remained unmatched. Germline values: CDR1 GTSNPN, CDR2 SVGIG (reference sequence). The CDR3 loop reads CAWSYQGAGEKLFF. DNA for the CDR3: TGTGCCTGGTCCTATCAGGGGGCAGGTGAAAAACTGTTTTTT.

The genes are TRBV6-5 and TRBJ1-2; tentatively, D is TRBD1 (6 bases). The length of the CDR3 is 12 residues. The V gene lost 2 bases and the J gene lost 13 bases, with 14 bases spanning the gap. The V gene's germline CDR1 is MNHEY and CDR2 SVGAGI. The CDR3 protein is CASSYAGDILTF. In DNA, the CDR3 is TGTGCCAGCAGTTACGCCGGGGACATTCTCACCTTC.

The CDR3 loop is CASSLNLASGETQYF. In DNA form, the CDR3 reads TGTGCCAGCAGCCTAAACCTGGCTAGCGGAGAGACCCAGTACTTC. The chain recombines TRBV11-2 with TRBJ2-5; 7 positions agree with TRBD2. Germline values: CDR1 SGHAT, CDR2 FQNNGV. The V gene end was trimmed by 5 bases and the J gene end by 4 bases; junction bases not matched to a gene: 10. The CDR3 covers 15 residues.

The chain uses TRBV4-1 and TRBJ2-7, with 9 bases matching TRBD1. The V gene end was trimmed by 4 bases and the J gene end by 2 bases; junction bases not matched to a gene: 6. CDR3 length equals 15 residues. Germline-derived CDR1 and CDR2 are MGHRA and YSYEKL. The CDR3 nucleotides read TGCGCCAGCAGCCCTCAGGGACAGGGCCCCTACGAGCAGTACTTC. Residues: CASSPQGQGPYEQYF.

In its sample, this clone was seen a few times. The V call is TRBV7-2, the J call TRBJ2-5, with D tentatively TRBD2 (6 bases). Germline CDR1 is SGHTA and CDR2 is FQGNSA. Trimming removed 8 bases at V and 6 bases at J, with 10 bases between. This CDR3 comprises 11 residues. CDR3 in amino acids: CASGGLKTQYF. CDR3 nucleotides: TGTGCCAGCGGGGGGTTAAAGACCCAGTACTTC. Looking up the rest from reference TRBV7-2 and TRBJ2-5 gives the full variable domain: GAGVSQSPSNKVTEKGKDVELRCDPISGHTALYWYRQSLGQGLEFLIYFQGNSAPDKSGLPSDRFSAERTGGSVSTLTIQRTQQEDSAVYLCASGGLKTQYFGPGTRLLVL.

Here the CDR3 DNA reads TGTGCCAGCAGCCCACAGGGTGCCTACGAGCAGTACTTC. As protein: CASSPQGAYEQYF. The rearrangement uses TRBV5-6 and TRBJ2-7, with a possible D match to TRBD1 (6 bases). This CDR3 is built from 13 residues. V lost 4 bases and J 2 bases, leaving 10 bases between the germline ends. Germline CDR1 and CDR2: SGHDT and YYEEEE.

The table lists this clone with a few counts. Other nucleotide sequences from this sample produce the same CDR3. The gene calls are TRBV29-1 and TRBJ2-2, with 9 bases fitting TRBD1. CDR1 and CDR2 (germline): SQVTM, ANQGSEA. The length of the CDR3 is 12 residues. The CDR3 DNA is TGCGCCGGGACAGGGTTAACCGGGGAGCTGTTTTTT. Translating gives CAGTGLTGELFF.

This rearrangement joins TRBV4-3 to TRBJ2-5, with D hard to call. Germline CDR1 and CDR2: LGHNA and YSLEER. This CDR3 has 17 residues. V dropped 0 bases and J dropped 2 bases, with 16 bases sitting between them. The CDR3 loop reads CASSQEVVGMGQETQYF. CDR3 in DNA: TGCGCCAGCAGCCAAGAAGTCGTAGGGATGGGACAAGAGACCCAGTACTTC.